Below are 10 T cell receptor beta chains sequenced from a single sample in a study of cytomegalovirus exposure and HLA in healthy donors. It was with 60 Vbeta and 13 Jbeta primers that the PCR ran. Repertoires were generated with immunoSEQ multiplex PCR, while TCRdb's copy carries only in-frame clones and drops some. The repertoire has 75,000 to 90,000 clones, roughly 80% of them found once; the top ten carry roughly an eighth. The sequenced sample consisted of PBMCs. The receptors were gathered from a human donor in good health.

The chain links TRBV30 to TRBJ1-5; no definite D call. This CDR3 region has 13 residues. The V end was cut by 0 bases, the J end by 3 bases, with 6 bases between. CDR1 is GTSNPN, CDR2 SVGIG, per germline (reference sequence). CDR3 in amino acids: CAWSVDNNQPQHF. CDR3 nucleotide sequence: TGTGCCTGGAGTGTCGACAACAATCAGCCCCAGCATTTT.

DNA of the CDR3: TGTGCCAGCAGCTTGGGGGGGGAGAAGGGAGAGCAGTACTTC. This codes for CASSLGGEKGEQYF. V and J are TRBV5-6 and TRBJ2-7, with TRBD2 as a possible D gene (6 bases). From germline, CDR1 is SGHDT and CDR2 YYEEEE. The CDR3 runs to 14 residues. The V gene lost 0 bases and the J gene lost 7 bases, with 14 bases spanning the gap.

This rearrangement joins TRBV5-4 to TRBJ1-2; D is ambiguous. The ends were cut back, 0 bases at V and 1 base at J, with 4 bases in the middle. This CDR3 is 13 amino acids long. Germline lookup yields CDR1 SGHNT and CDR2 YYREEE (reference sequence). The CDR3 DNA follows: TGTGCCAGCAGCTTGGGCGGTAACTATGGCTACACCTTC. This encodes CASSLGGNYGYTF.

The J gene is TRBJ2-5, the V gene TRBV5-4, with 7 positions matching TRBD1. The DNA end is more similar to TRBJ2-7, so the J call may be wrong. This CDR3 contains 14 residues. Germline V gene data show CDR1 as SGHNT and CDR2 as YYREEE (reference sequence). The chain's CDR3 is CASSKQGSHYEQYF. The CDR3 nucleotides read TGTGCCAGCAGCAAACAGGGGTCGCACTACGAGCAGTACTTC.

The chain has TRBV5-1 and TRBJ1-2; 8 bases align to TRBD1. This CDR3 region has 15 residues. Trimming took 3 bases from V and 2 from J; bases not matched to a gene: 6. In germline, CDR1 is SGHRS, CDR2 YFSETQ. The CDR3 protein is CASSSPDRENYGYTF. The CDR3 bases are TGCGCCAGCAGCTCCCCGGACAGGGAGAACTATGGCTACACCTTC.

The CDR3 DNA is TGTGCAAGTCGCTTTAGGACAGGGGGACATGAAAAACTGTTTTTT. This gives the protein CASRFRTGGHEKLFF. The chain couples TRBV12-2 to TRBJ1-4; TRBD1 is the table's D call and was not checked against the DNA. TRBV12-2 is tagged as a pseudogene. This CDR3 comprises 15 residues.

CDR3 loop: CASSVEGGAGANVLTF. The CDR3 DNA reads TGTGCCAGCAGCGTAGAAGGAGGCGCTGGGGCCAACGTCCTGACTTTC. This rearrangement joins TRBV9 to TRBJ2-6; the D gene is possibly TRBD2 (5 bases). Germline V CDR1 and CDR2: SGDLS, YYNGEE. The V end lost 0 bases, the J end lost 2 bases, and 9 bases lay between the germline ends. The CDR3 spans 16 residues.

CDR3 protein: CASSGPGSRAYEQYF. In DNA, the CDR3 is TGCGCCAGCAGCGGCCCGGGGAGCCGGGCCTACGAGCAGTACTTC. This chain connects TRBV5-1 to TRBJ2-7; possibly TRBD2 for D (5 bases). V shed 4 bases and J shed 2 bases, with 16 bases lying between them. Germline V lookup: CDR1 SGHRS, CDR2 YFSETQ. This CDR3 contains 15 residues.

The chain couples TRBV14 to TRBJ2-2; TRBD2 aligns across 9 bases. CDR1 SGHDN and CDR2 FVKESK come from the germline V gene. This CDR3 contains 16 residues. V was clipped by 2 bases and J by 3 bases; unmatched bases: 4. This CDR3 is CASSQLAGSYTGELFF. The CDR3 DNA reads TGTGCCAGCAGCCAACTAGCGGGGAGCTACACCGGGGAGCTGTTTTTT.

The V gene is TRBV6-6, the J gene TRBJ2-5; TRBD2 matches at 11 bases. The V gene's germline CDR1 is MNHNY and CDR2 SVGAGI (reference sequence). The CDR3 is 15 residues long. V was pared by 6 bases and J by 3 bases, with 6 bases of the junction left unmatched. Here the CDR3 reads CASRTPGLAEETQYF. CDR3 nucleotide sequence: TGTGCCAGCAGAACCCCGGGACTAGCGGAAGAGACCCAGTACTTC.